A selection of T cell receptor beta chains follows, all from one sample in a study of tumor-infiltrating lymphocytes in primary liver carcinoma. MiXCR, applied by TCRdb to the multiplex PCR reads, yields one record per CDR3 protein. Here the sample spans 100,000 or so distinct CDR3 sequences, around 71% being singletons. The sequenced material came from liver tumor tissue from sampling region 2. Receptors were obtained from a woman in her sixties or seventies with primary liver carcinoma and hepatitis B virus infection. CDR3s include the opening cysteine and the closing phenylalanine or tryptophan. A D gene is named only where the DNA matches it firmly. Rows give clone size only sometimes, using once, few, many, or a class for an expanded clone.

d_call	v_call	clone_size	j_call	cdr3_nt	cdr3_aa
TRBD2	TRBV7-8	few	TRBJ2-3	TGTGCCAGCAGCCGAGGGACTAGCGGGAATAGAGATGCGCAGTATTTT	CASSRGTSGNRDAQYF
TRBD2	TRBV5-6	many	TRBJ2-2	TGTGCCAGCAGCTTCGGACTAGCGGGAGCCGGCGGGGAGCTGTTTTTT	CASSFGLAGAGGELFF
TRBD1	TRBV6-5	NA	TRBJ1-2	TGTGCCAGCAGACCTGGACAGGGCTATGGCTACGCCTTT	CASRPGQGYGYAF
TRBD2	TRBV7-9	many	TRBJ2-1	TGTGCCAGCAGCTTAGCGGCACTAGCGGTATCCTACAATGAGCAGTTCTTC	CASSLAALAVSYNEQFF
NA	TRBV29-1	NA	TRBJ2-3	TGCAGCGTTGAGGCCGGCAGCACAGATACGCAGTATTTT	CSVEAGSTDTQYF
NA	TRBV6-6	many	TRBJ2-7	TGTGCCTCTCGGGACAAAGCCTACGAGCAGTACTTC	CASRDKAYEQYF
NA	TRBV25-1	NA	TRBJ2-3	TGTGCCAGCAGAGACCATAGAGGAACAGATACGCAGTATTTT	CASRDHRGTDTQYF
NA	TRBV29-1	NA	TRBJ2-4	TGCAGCGTTGAACACGGGGCCCGAATCATTCAGCACTTC	CSVEHGARIIQHF
TRBD2	TRBV5-1	NA	TRBJ2-3	TGCGCCAGCAGCACCGGGACAAGCGGGAGCACAGATGCGCAGTATTTT	CASSTGTSGSTDAQYF
NA	TRBV4-2	many	TRBJ1-3	TGTGCCAGCAGCCAAGAAAGGGGTGGAAACACCATATATTTT	CASSQERGGNTIYF
NA	TRBV4-1	once	TRBJ1-2	TGCGCCAGTAGTGAAGATATCAGGAGCCCAGGTGGTCGCTACACCTTC	CASSEDIRSPGGRYTF
TRBD1	TRBV5-1	NA	TRBJ2-1	TGCGCCAGCAGCCGGGACAGTTGCAATGAGCAGTTCTTC	CASSRDSCNEQFF
NA	TRBV6-1	NA	TRBJ1-5	TGTGCCAGCAATGGGCAGGCTGCTCAGCCCAAGCATTTT	CASNGQAAQPKHF
NA	TRBV12-3/TRBV12-4	NA	TRBJ1-1	TGTGTCAGCAGTTTACAGGGACCCGCAGGCACTGGAGCTTTCTTT	CVSSLQGPAGTGAFF
NA	TRBV28	NA	TRBJ2-1	TGTGCCAGCCCTCCCCTCGACAAATTACAGTACAATGAGCAGTTCTTC	CASPPLDKLQYNEQFF
TRBD2	TRBV11-2	NA	TRBJ2-1	TGTGCCAGCATCAGGAGACTAGCGGGAGGGCCGGTGGGTGAGCAGTTCTTC	CASIRRLAGGPVGEQFF
TRBD1	TRBV11-3	NA	TRBJ2-5	TGTGCCAGCAGCGCCGGACAGGGGGGAGGGACCCAGTACTTC	CASSAGQGGGTQYF
NA	TRBV19	NA	TRBJ1-1	TGTGCCAGTAGTATCTGGTCCCGTCGCACTGAAGCTTTCTTT	CASSIWSRRTEAFF
NA	TRBV20-1	few	TRBJ2-5	TGCAGTGCTAGGCGTCAGCCACAAGAGGCCCAGTACTTC	CSARRQPQEAQYF
NA	TRBV4-2	NA	TRBJ2-3	TGTGCCAGCGGCCAAGATGGGCAGCAAGATATGCGGTATTTT	CASGQDGQQDMRYF
TRBD2	TRBV13	NA	TRBJ2-7	TGTGCCAGCAGCTTAGGACTAGCGGTATCCTACGAGCAGTACTTC	CASSLGLAVSYEQYF
NA	TRBV29-1	NA	TRBJ1-2	TGCAGCATTGAAGATAGAAGCAGATCTTATGGTTACACCTTC	CSIEDRSRSYGYTF
NA	TRBV6-1	NA	TRBJ2-7	TGTGCCAACAGTGAATGGGGACGGTCCTACGAGGAGTACTTC	CANSEWGRSYEEYF
TRBD2	TRBV6-1	NA	TRBJ2-5	TGTGCCAGCAGCCCAAACCGGCTAGCGGGAGACGAGATCCAGTACTTC	CASSPNRLAGDEIQYF
NA	TRBV4-1	NA	TRBJ2-2	TGCGCCAGCAGCCAAGCCGGGACTGGAACTGGCGGGGAGCTGTTTTTT	CASSQAGTGTGGELFF
TRBD2	TRBV11-1	NA	TRBJ2-6	TGTGTCGGCAGTCCGGGACTAGGAGACTCTGGGGTCAACGTCCTGACTTTC	CVGSPGLGDSGVNVLTF
TRBD2	TRBV28	many	TRBJ2-1	TGTGCCAGCAGCCTCGGGACTAGCGGTGAGCAGTTCTTC	CASSLGTSGEQFF
TRBD1	TRBV6-5	many	TRBJ2-3	TGTGCCAGCAGTTACGGGACAGGGGGCGCAGATACGCAGTATTTT	CASSYGTGGADTQYF
TRBD1	TRBV6-5	once	TRBJ1-1	TGTGCCAGCGGTTCGCAGGGGGCGAACACTGAAGCTTTCTTC	CASGSQGANTEAFF
NA	TRBV10-3	NA	TRBJ2-7	TGTGTCATCAGTGATTATTCCGTGACAGCCTCCTACGAGCAGTGCTTC	CVISDYSVTASYEQCF
NA	TRBV11-2	NA	TRBJ2-3	TGTGCCAGTAGCTTCGGGCTAGGACGCACAGATACGAAGTATTTT	CASSFGLGRTDTKYF
TRBD2	TRBV7-9	NA	TRBJ2-7	TGTGCCAGCAGCTTAGGGACTAGCAGACCTCGGGGCTACGAGCAGTACTTC	CASSLGTSRPRGYEQYF
NA	TRBV2	NA	TRBJ2-3	TGTGCCAGCAGTGAAGAGAGAGCGCCTAACACAGATATGCAGTATTTT	CASSEERAPNTDMQYF
TRBD1	TRBV24-1	NA	TRBJ1-2	TGTACCACCAGTGACCCCCTGACAGGGAATGGCTACACGTTC	CTTSDPLTGNGYTF
TRBD1	TRBV5-1	NA	TRBJ2-2	TGCGCCAGCAGCTTAACAGGGGGCACGGGCACCGGGGAGCTGTTTTTT	CASSLTGGTGTGELFF
TRBD2	TRBV11-2	NA	TRBJ2-7	TGTGCCGGCAGCCCCCGAACGGGGGGGGGCTACGAACAGTACTTC	CAGSPRTGGGYEQYF
NA	TRBV11-3	once	TRBJ2-1	TGCGCCAGCAGCTCCCGGAGGGCGCGGACCGTGGGCAATGAGCAGTTCTTC	CASSSRRARTVGNEQFF
NA	TRBV29-1	NA	TRBJ1-4	TGCAGCGTCGGTACAGTAACTAATGAAAAACTGTTTTTT	CSVGTVTNEKLFF
TRBD2	TRBV7-3	NA	TRBJ2-1	TGTGCCAGCAGCCGAAGGACTAGCGGGAGAGTCGATGAGCAGTTCTTC	CASSRRTSGRVDEQFF
NA	TRBV28	many	TRBJ2-5	TGTGCCAGCAGTTTGGTGCTAGCGATTCAAGAGACCCAGTACTTC	CASSLVLAIQETQYF
NA	TRBV5-1	few	TRBJ1-4	TGCGCCAGCAGCCCATCGGCAACTAATGAAAAACTGTTTTTT	CASSPSATNEKLFF
NA	TRBV11-3	NA	TRBJ1-2	TGTCCTAGTAGCTTATTGGGGAAAGCTAACTATGGCTACACCTTC	CPSSLLGKANYGYTF